Shown below are 15 T cell receptor beta chains from a single sample sequenced in a study of OX40 agonist ivuxolimab in advanced cancers. Only in-frame clones appear in the TCRdb table, and some are missing; sequencing was by immunoSEQ multiplex PCR. This table holds more than 45,000 clones, around 80% found once. The sequencing used CD4+ or CD8+ T cells sorted from blood, collected in a trial of the OX40 agonist ivuxolimab. These receptors were obtained from an adult with an advanced solid tumor such as melanoma, head and neck, liver or kidney cancer.

The CDR3 sequence is CASVASNANTGELFF. The CDR3 DNA sequence: TGCGCCAGCGTGGCCTCTAACGCGAACACCGGGGAGCTGTTTTTT. The chain combines TRBV5-1 with TRBJ2-2, with D hard to call. The germline V and J ends were trimmed by 7 bases and 0 bases, with 13 bases remaining between them. Germline CDR1 and CDR2: SGHRS and YFSETQ. This CDR3 has 15 amino acids.

The chain has TRBV7-2 and TRBJ2-1; 11 bases fit TRBD2. This CDR3 is 15 amino acids long. V was pared by 4 bases and J by 8 bases, with 7 bases of the junction left unmatched. Germline loops: CDR1 SGHTA, CDR2 FQGNSA. The CDR3 region is CASSWAIAGGDEQFF. Written as DNA, the CDR3 is TGTGCCAGCAGCTGGGCAATAGCGGGAGGGGATGAGCAGTTCTTC.

CDR3: CASSIDVGEGLNEQFF. CDR3 DNA sequence: TGTGCCAGTAGTATAGATGTGGGGGAGGGCCTGAATGAGCAGTTCTTC. V and J are TRBV19 and TRBJ2-1, with 7 nucleotides matching TRBD2. Germline loops: CDR1 LNHDA, CDR2 SQIVND (reference sequence). The CDR3 length is 16 residues. J gave up 7 bases and V 0 bases, and 9 bases lay outside the gene matches.

This clone was counted only a few times. The genes are TRBV7-9 and TRBJ1-5, with TRBD1 as a possible D gene (6 bases). CDR3 length: 14 residues. CDR1 and CDR2 (germline): SEHNR, FQNEAQ (reference sequence). The V end was cut by 5 bases, the J end by 4 bases, with 12 bases between. CDR3: CASSPVQGNQPQHF. The CDR3 DNA reads TGTGCCAGCAGCCCGGTCCAGGGGAATCAGCCCCAGCATTTT.

This chain uses TRBV30 with TRBJ2-7, with TRBD1 identical over 11 bases. CDR1 and CDR2 from the germline V gene are GTSNPN and SVGIG (reference sequence). The V and J ends lost 5 bases and 6 bases, in that order; junction bases with no gene match: 9. This CDR3 is 14 amino acids long. CDR3 in DNA: TGTGCCTGGTCGACCGGGACAGGGGGGTCCGAGCAGTACTTC. Its protein is CAWSTGTGGSEQYF.

The sample holds a few counts of this clone. V usage is TRBV9 and J usage is TRBJ2-5; possible D gene TRBD2, 6 bases. CDR1 is SGDLS and CDR2 is YYNGEE in the germline V gene. V was trimmed by 0 bases and J by 1 base, leaving 16 bases between them. CDR3 length equals 17 residues. The CDR3 is CASSVGNSGGIQETQYF. The CDR3 DNA is TGTGCCAGCAGCGTAGGGAATAGCGGAGGGATCCAAGAGACCCAGTACTTC. The full variable domain, its missing parts supplied by reference TRBV9 and TRBJ2-5, is DSGVTQTPKHLITATGQRVTLRCSPRSGDLSVYWYQQSLDQGLQFLIQYYNGEERAKGNILERFSAQQFPDLHSELNLSSLELGDSALYFCASSVGNSGGIQETQYFGPGTRLLVL.

The CDR3 DNA reads TGTGCCAGTGCGGAACAGGGGGAAACCTATCAGCCCCAGCATTTT. Encoded protein: CASAEQGETYQPQHF. V is TRBV19 and J is TRBJ1-5, with TRBD1 identical over 8 bases. V trimming: 8 bases; J trimming: 5 bases; junction bases outside the gene matches: 11. The CDR3 is 15 amino acids. Per germline, CDR1 LNHDA and CDR2 SQIVND (reference sequence).

The chain recombines TRBV5-4 with TRBJ1-1, with 9 bases that match TRBD1. Germline CDR1 and CDR2: SGHNT and YYREEE (reference sequence). The CDR3 runs 15 residues. V shed 2 bases and J 2 bases; nucleotides not matched to a gene: 4. The CDR3 DNA reads TGTGCCAGCAGCTTAGCGACAGGGGGAAACACTGAAGCTTTCTTT. The encoded protein is CASSLATGGNTEAFF.

This chain joins TRBV5-6 and TRBJ2-6; D may match TRBD1 or TRBD2 (5 bases each). The CDR3 consists of 18 residues. Germline-derived CDR1 and CDR2 are SGHDT and YYEEEE. The germline V and J ends were trimmed by 4 bases and 1 base, with 18 bases remaining between them. The CDR3 here is CASSGGWVGPSGANVLTF. The CDR3 bases are TGTGCCAGCAGCGGGGGTTGGGTAGGGCCGTCTGGGGCCAACGTCCTGACTTTC.

This chain connects TRBV4-2 to TRBJ2-1, with 9 bases that match TRBD1. The CDR3 sequence is 13 residues long. Germline assignment: CDR1 LGHNA and CDR2 YNFKEQ. V trimming: 5 bases; J trimming: 9 bases; junction bases outside the gene matches: 5. This chain's CDR3 is CASSLDRGGEQFF. The DNA of the CDR3 is TGTGCCAGCAGCTTGGACAGGGGAGGTGAGCAGTTCTTC.

The genes are TRBV6-6 and TRBJ1-1, with 8 nucleotides matching TRBD1. The germline gives CDR1 MNHNY, CDR2 SVGAGI (reference sequence). J was trimmed by 2 bases and V by 7 bases; bases with no gene match: 3. The length of the CDR3 is 13 residues. CDR3: CASTTGENTEAFF. As DNA, the CDR3 is TGTGCCAGCACGACAGGGGAAAACACTGAAGCTTTCTTT.

J is TRBJ1-1 and V is TRBV18; 9 nucleotides line up with TRBD1. CDR3 length: 16 residues. In germline, CDR1 is KGHSH, CDR2 LQKENI. J was trimmed by 5 bases and V by 5 bases; bases with no gene match: 12. This CDR3 is CASSSSGTGSRTEAFF. CDR3 nucleotide sequence: TGTGCCAGCTCATCGTCCGGGACAGGGTCAAGGACTGAAGCTTTCTTT.

V gene TRBV5-1 combines with J gene TRBJ2-2, with D possibly TRBD1 on 6 matching bases. The CDR3 is 18 amino acids. Germline V gene data show CDR1 as SGHRS and CDR2 as YFSETQ. V was cut by 3 bases and J by 0 bases, with 18 bases left in between. The CDR3 spells CASSSRIRGDANTGELFF. The CDR3 DNA is TGCGCCAGCAGCTCACGAATCAGGGGAGACGCGAACACCGGGGAGCTGTTTTTT.

This chain joins TRBV18 and TRBJ1-2; 7 positions match TRBD1. This CDR3 has 15 amino acids. Looked up from germline, CDR1 is KGHSH and CDR2 is LQKENI. V was clipped by 5 bases and J by 2 bases; unmatched bases: 8. This CDR3 is CASSKESTGNYGYTF. In DNA, the CDR3 is TGTGCCAGCTCAAAGGAATCGACAGGGAACTATGGCTACACCTTC.

The V and J genes are TRBV11-2 and TRBJ2-7; D is possibly TRBD1 (6 bases). V shed 5 bases and J shed 1 base, with 24 bases lying between them. The germline V gene has CDR1 SGHAT and CDR2 FQNNGV. The CDR3 length is 18 residues. The CDR3 DNA is TGTGCCAGCAGCCCCCTAGGGATGCGGACAGCCCTGTCCTACGAGCAGTACTTC. As protein: CASSPLGMRTALSYEQYF.